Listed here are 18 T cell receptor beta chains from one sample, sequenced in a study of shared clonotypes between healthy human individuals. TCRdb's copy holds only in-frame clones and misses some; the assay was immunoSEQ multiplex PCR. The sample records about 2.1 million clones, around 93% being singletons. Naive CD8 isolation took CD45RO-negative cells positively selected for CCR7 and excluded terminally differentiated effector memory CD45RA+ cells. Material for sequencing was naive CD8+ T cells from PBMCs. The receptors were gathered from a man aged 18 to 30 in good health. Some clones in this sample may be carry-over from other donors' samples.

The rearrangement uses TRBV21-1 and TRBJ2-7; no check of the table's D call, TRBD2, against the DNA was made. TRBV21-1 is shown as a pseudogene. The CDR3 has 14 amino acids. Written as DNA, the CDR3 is TGTGCCAGCAGCAAAGGCGGCTCGTACTACGAGCAGTACTTC. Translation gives CASSKGGSYYEQYF.

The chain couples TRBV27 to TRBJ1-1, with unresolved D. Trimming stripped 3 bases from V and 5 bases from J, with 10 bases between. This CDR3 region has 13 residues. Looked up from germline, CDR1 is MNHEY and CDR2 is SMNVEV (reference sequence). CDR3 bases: TGTGCCAGCAGTTTGTGGTTGGGGACTGAAGCTTTCTTT. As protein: CASSLWLGTEAFF.

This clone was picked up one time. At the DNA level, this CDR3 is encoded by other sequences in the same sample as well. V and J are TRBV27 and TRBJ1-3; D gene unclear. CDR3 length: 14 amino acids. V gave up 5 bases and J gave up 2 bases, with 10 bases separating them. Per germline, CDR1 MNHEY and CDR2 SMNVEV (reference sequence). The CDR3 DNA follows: TGTGCCAGCAGTCCGCGTGGGACTGGAAACACCATATATTTT. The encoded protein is CASSPRGTGNTIYF.

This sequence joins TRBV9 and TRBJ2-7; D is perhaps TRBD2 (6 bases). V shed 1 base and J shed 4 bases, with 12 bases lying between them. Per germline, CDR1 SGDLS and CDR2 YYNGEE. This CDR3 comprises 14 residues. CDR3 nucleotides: TGTGCCAGCAGCGTATCAATAGCGGAATACGAGCAGTACTTC. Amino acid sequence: CASSVSIAEYEQYF.

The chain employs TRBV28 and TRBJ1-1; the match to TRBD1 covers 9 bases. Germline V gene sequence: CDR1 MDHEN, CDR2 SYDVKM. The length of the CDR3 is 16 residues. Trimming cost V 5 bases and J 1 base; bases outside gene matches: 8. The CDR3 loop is CASSILGQGPNTEAFF. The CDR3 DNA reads TGTGCCAGCAGTATCCTCGGACAGGGGCCGAACACTGAAGCTTTCTTT. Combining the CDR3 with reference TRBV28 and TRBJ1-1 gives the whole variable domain DVKVTQSSRYLVKRTGEKVFLECVQDMDHENMFWYRQDPGLGLRLIYFSYDVKMKEKGDIPEGYSVSREKKERFSLILESASTNQTSMYLCASSILGQGPNTEAFFGQGTRLTVV.

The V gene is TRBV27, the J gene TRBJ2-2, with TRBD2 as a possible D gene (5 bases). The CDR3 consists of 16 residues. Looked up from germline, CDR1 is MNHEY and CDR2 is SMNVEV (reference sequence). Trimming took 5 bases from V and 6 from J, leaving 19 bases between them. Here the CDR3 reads CASSPQTILFSGELFF. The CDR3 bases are TGTGCCAGCAGTCCGCAGACTATCCTGTTTTCCGGGGAGCTGTTTTTT.

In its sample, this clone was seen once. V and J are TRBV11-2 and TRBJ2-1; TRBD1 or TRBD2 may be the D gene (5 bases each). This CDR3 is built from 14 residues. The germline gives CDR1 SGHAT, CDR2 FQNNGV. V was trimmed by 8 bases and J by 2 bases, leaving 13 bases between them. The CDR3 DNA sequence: TGTGCCAGCGGTGCCGGGGCCCCCTACAATGAGCAGTTCTTC. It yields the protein CASGAGAPYNEQFF. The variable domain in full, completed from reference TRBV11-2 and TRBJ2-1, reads EAGVAQSPRYKIIEKRQSVAFWCNPISGHATLYWYQQILGQGPKLLIQFQNNGVVDDSQLPKDRFSAERLKGVDSTLKIQPAKLEDSAVYLCASGAGAPYNEQFFGPGTRLTVL.

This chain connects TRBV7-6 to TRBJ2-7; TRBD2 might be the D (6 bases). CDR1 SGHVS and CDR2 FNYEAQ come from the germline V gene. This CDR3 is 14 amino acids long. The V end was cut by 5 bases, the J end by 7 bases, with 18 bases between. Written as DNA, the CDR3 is TGTGCCAGCAGCCCCGGGACCCCGCGGGGTGAGCAGTACTTC. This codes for CASSPGTPRGEQYF.

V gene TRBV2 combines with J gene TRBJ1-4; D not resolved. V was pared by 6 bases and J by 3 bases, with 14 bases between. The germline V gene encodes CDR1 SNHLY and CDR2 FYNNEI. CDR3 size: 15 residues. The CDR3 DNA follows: TGTGCCAGCAGCCCTGGCCCGGCGGCTAATGAAAAACTGTTTTTT. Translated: CASSPGPAANEKLFF.

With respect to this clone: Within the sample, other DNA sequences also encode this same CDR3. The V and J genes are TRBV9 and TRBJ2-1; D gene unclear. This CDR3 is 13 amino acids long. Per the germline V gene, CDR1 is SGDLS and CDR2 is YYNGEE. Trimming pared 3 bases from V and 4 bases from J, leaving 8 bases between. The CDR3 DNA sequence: TGTGCCAGCAGCGCAGGACGGTACAATGAGCAGTTCTTC. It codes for CASSAGRYNEQFF.

The CDR3 nucleotides are TGCAACCGACAGGGGAAGAACACTGAAGCTTTCTTT. Translated, it gives CNRQGKNTEAFF. V usage is TRBV29-1 and J usage is TRBJ1-1; TRBD1 matches 8 bases. Germline assignment: CDR1 SQVTM and CDR2 ANQGSEA. This CDR3 is 12 amino acids long. Filled out from reference TRBV29-1 and TRBJ1-1, the complete variable domain reads SAVISQKPSRDICQRGTSLTIQCQVDSQVTMMFWYRQQPGQSLTLIATANQGSEATYESGFVIDKFPISRPNLTFSTLTVSNMSPEDSSIYLCNRQGKNTEAFFGQGTRLTVV.

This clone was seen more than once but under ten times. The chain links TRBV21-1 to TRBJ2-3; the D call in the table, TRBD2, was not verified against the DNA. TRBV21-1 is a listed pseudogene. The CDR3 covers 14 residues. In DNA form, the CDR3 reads TGTGCCAGCAGGGACTCAGCTAGCACAGATACGCAGTATTTT. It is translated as CASRDSASTDTQYF.

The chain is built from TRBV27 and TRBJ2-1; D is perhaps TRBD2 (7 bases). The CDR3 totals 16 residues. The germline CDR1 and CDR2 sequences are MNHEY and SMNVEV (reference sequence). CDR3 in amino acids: CGGGRPGGLRRDEQFF. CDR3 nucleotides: TGTGGGGGGGGGCGGCCGGGAGGCCTCCGGAGGGATGAGCAGTTCTTC.

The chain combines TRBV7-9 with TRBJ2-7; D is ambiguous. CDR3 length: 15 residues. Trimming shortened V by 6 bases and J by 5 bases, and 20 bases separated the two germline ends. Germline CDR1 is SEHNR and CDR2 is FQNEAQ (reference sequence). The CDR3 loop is CASSPSQALWHEQYF. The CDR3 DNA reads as TGTGCCAGCAGTCCCTCCCAGGCTCTTTGGCACGAGCAGTACTTC.

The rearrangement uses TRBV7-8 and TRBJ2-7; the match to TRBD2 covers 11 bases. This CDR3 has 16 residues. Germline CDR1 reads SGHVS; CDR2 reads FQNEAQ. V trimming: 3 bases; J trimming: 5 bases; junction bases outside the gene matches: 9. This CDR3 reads CASSFSGRAVQHEQYF. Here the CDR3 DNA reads TGTGCCAGCAGCTTTAGCGGGAGGGCCGTTCAGCACGAGCAGTACTTC.

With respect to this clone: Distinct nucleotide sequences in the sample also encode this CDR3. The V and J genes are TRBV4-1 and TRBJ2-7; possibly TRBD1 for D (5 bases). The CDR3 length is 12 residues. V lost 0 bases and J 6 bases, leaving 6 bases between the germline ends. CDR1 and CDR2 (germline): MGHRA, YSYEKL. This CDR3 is CASSQDGAEQYF. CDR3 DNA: TGCGCCAGCAGCCAAGATGGGGCCGAGCAGTACTTC.

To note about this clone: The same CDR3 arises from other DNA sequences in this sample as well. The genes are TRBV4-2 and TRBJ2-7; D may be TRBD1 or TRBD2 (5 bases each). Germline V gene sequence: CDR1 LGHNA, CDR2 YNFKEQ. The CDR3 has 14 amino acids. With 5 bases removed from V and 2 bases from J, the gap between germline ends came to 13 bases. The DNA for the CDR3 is TGTGCCAGCAGCGGTTGGGACGGAGCCTACGAGCAGTACTTC. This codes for CASSGWDGAYEQYF.

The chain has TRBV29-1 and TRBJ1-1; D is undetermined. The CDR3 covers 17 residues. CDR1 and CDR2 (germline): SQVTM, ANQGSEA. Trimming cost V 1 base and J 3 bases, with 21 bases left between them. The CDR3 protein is CSVEVVAGPRVDTEAFF. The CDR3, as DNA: TGCAGCGTTGAAGTGGTGGCTGGTCCCCGGGTGGACACTGAAGCTTTCTTT.